This T cell receptor (beta chain) was recovered during a study of T cell changes during pregnancy in multiple sclerosis. From germline, CDR1 is SGHTA and CDR2 FQGNSA. V lost 5 bases, J lost 0 bases, and 15 bases stayed unmatched. This CDR3 has 19 residues. The repertoire was sequenced with immunoSEQ multiplex PCR; TCRdb's copy has only in-frame clones and lacks some. The sample records 35,000 to 45,000 clones, 80% to 95% being singletons. The receptor was derived from a female donor with multiple sclerosis, enrolled in a pregnancy study. Sample: CD4+ T cells from peripheral blood mononuclear cells, taken in the third trimester of pregnancy. This chain links TRBV7-2 with TRBJ1-3; 8 positions agree with TRBD1. DNA of the CDR3: TGTGCCAGCAGCCGTAGTGCGGGACAGGTCTCACTCTCTGGAAACACCATATATTTT. It translates to CASSRSAGQVSLSGNTIYF.